This T cell receptor (beta chain) came from a study of blood T cell repertoires in COVID-19. Study-level background: Material from acute and convalescent COVID-19 was sourced from the United States, Italy and Spain.

Original handling: Reference gene primer amplification in the assay estimated nucleated cell counts. The data were produced by immunoSEQ multiplex PCR, yet TCRdb's version contains in-frame clones alone and is incomplete. D and trimming were read from the DNA, whereas the V and J calls and clone size are those reported in that table. The sample holds about 440,000 clones, around 90% seen once. The study recruited people aged 18 to 89 years across 24 US areas. The CDR3 has 15 amino acids. CDR1 and CDR2 from the germline V gene are SGDLS and YYNGEE. Trimming removed 0 bases at V and 3 bases at J, with 10 bases between.

The V call is TRBV9, the J call TRBJ1-3; D is possibly TRBD1 (5 bases). Material: PBMCs or T cells enriched from blood (not recorded which). The sequence was collected from a woman aged 18 to 35 with acute COVID-19. CDR3 residues: CASSVDVGHGNTIYF. The CDR3 DNA is TGTGCCAGCAGCGTAGATGTGGGGCATGGAAACACCATATATTTT.